Listed below are T cell receptor beta chains from one sample, sequenced in a study of T-cell memory formation after mild COVID-19. TCRdb reprocessed the 5' RACE reads with MiXCR, giving one entry per CDR3 protein. The table shows 250,000 to 350,000 distinct CDR3 sequences, with 14% occurring only once. The sequencing sample was made of PBMCs or a T cell subset sorted from them (not recorded which). Every receptor here comes from a man between 18 and 35 years old who had mild COVID-19 (a few samples of this study predate the infection). Cell type and time point are not known. Each CDR3 is given with its conserved first and last residue. A D gene is named only where the DNA matches it firmly. Not every row has a clone size; where given, it reads once, few, many or a size class.

v_call	d_call	clone_size	j_call	cdr3_aa	cdr3_nt
TRBV29-1	NA	NA	TRBJ1-3	CSVGTDSSGNTIYF	TGCAGCGTTGGGACTGACAGCTCTGGAAACACCATATATTTT
TRBV6-6	TRBD1	NA	TRBJ1-1	CASSYPRTGGLTEAFF	TGTGCCAGCAGTTACCCCCGGACAGGGGGATTGACTGAAGCTTTCTTT
TRBV4-1	NA	few	TRBJ2-5	CASSHLPQETQYF	TGCGCCAGCAGCCATCTCCCTCAAGAGACCCAGTACTTC
TRBV5-1	NA	few	TRBJ2-3	CASSLGTVGGTDTQYF	TGCGCCAGCAGCTTGGGGACGGTAGGGGGAACAGATACGCAGTATTTT
TRBV4-3	NA	NA	TRBJ2-5	CASSLSVGYRQETQYF	TGCGCCAGCAGTCTCTCGGTGGGGTATCGGCAAGAGACCCAGTACTTC
TRBV12-3/TRBV12-4	NA	few	TRBJ2-4	CASSFSGARNIQYF	TGTGCCAGCAGTTTTTCAGGGGCGAGGAACATTCAGTACTTC
TRBV7-7	TRBD1	few	TRBJ2-3	CASSSVQGNTQYF	TGTGCTAGCAGCTCAGTACAGGGGAATACGCAGTATTTT
TRBV4-3	NA	NA	TRBJ1-2	CASSQFEDDGYTF	TGCGCCAGCAGCCAATTTGAGGATGATGGCTACACCTTC
TRBV9	NA	few	TRBJ1-4	CASSPRTDNEKLFF	TGTGCCAGCAGCCCTCGGACGGATAATGAAAAACTGTTTTTT
TRBV12-3/TRBV12-4	TRBD1	NA	TRBJ2-5	CASRDRDVETQYF	TGTGCCAGCAGGGACAGGGACGTGGAGACCCAGTACTTC
TRBV6-2/TRBV6-3	NA	NA	TRBJ1-1	CASSYCRECEAFF	TGTGCCAGCAGTTACTGCAGGGAATGTGAAGCTTTCTTT
TRBV6-5	NA	many	TRBJ2-7	CASSYSAQGYEQYF	TGTGCCAGCAGTTACTCGGCACAGGGCTACGAGCAGTACTTC
TRBV5-1	TRBD1	once	TRBJ1-2	CASSIGTGGPYGYTF	TGCGCCAGCAGCATAGGGACAGGGGGACCGTATGGCTACACCTTC
TRBV5-1	NA	few	TRBJ1-6	CASSLGAWAVISPLHF	TGCGCCAGCAGCTTGGGAGCATGGGCCGTAATTTCACCCCTCCACTTT
TRBV18	NA	many	TRBJ1-5	CASSTAGHHNQPQHF	TGTGCCAGCTCCACCGCTGGACACCACAATCAGCCCCAGCATTTT
TRBV6-5	TRBD1	NA	TRBJ1-1	CASSRSGGGSTEAFF	TGTGCCAGCAGTCGCTCAGGGGGAGGGAGCACTGAAGCTTTCTTT